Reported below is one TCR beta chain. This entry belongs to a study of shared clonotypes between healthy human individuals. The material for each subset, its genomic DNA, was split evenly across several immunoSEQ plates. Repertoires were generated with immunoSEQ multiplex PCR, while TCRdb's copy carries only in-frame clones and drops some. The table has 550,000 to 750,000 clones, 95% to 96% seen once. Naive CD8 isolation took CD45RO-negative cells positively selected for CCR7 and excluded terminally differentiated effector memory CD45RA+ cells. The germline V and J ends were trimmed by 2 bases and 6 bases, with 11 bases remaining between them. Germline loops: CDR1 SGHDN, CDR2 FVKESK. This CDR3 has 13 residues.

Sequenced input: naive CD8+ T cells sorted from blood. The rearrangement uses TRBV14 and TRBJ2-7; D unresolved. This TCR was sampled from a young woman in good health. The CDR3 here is CASSQLFTGEQYF. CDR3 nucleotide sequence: TGTGCCAGCAGCCAACTATTCACTGGCGAGCAGTACTTC.